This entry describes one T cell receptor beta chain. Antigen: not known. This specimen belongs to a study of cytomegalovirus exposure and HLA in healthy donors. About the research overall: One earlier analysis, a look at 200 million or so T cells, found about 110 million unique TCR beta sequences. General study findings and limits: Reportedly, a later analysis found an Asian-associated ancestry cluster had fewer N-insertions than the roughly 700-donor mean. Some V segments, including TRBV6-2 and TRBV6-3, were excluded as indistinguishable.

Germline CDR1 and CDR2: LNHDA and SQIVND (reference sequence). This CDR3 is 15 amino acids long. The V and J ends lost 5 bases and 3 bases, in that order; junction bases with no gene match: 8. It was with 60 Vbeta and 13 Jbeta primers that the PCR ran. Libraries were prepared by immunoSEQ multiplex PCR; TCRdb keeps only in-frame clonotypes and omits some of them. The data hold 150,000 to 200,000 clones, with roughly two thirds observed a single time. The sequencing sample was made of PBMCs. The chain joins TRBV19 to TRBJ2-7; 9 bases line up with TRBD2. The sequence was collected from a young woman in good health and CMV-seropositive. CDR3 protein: CASSLRLAVGYEQYF. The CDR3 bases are TGTGCCAGTAGTCTCCGACTAGCGGTGGGCTACGAGCAGTACTTC. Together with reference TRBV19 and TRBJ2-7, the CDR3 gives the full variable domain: DGGITQSPKYLFRKEGQNVTLSCEQNLNHDAMYWYRQDPGQGLRLIYYSQIVNDFQKGDIAEGYSVSREKKESFPLTVTSAQKNPTAFYLCASSLRLAVGYEQYFGPGTRLTVT.